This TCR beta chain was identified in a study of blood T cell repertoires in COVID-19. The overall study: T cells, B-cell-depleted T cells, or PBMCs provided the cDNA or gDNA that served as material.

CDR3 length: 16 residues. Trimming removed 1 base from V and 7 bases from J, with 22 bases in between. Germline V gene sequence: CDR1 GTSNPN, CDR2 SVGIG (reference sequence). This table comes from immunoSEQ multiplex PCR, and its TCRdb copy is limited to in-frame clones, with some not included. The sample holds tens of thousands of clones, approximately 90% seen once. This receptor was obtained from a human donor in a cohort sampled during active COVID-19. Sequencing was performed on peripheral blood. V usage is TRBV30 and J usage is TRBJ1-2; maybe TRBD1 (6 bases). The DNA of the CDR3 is TGTGCCTGGAGTGCTCAAACTTATACAGGGTATGGTGGCTACACCTTC. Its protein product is CAWSAQTYTGYGGYTF.